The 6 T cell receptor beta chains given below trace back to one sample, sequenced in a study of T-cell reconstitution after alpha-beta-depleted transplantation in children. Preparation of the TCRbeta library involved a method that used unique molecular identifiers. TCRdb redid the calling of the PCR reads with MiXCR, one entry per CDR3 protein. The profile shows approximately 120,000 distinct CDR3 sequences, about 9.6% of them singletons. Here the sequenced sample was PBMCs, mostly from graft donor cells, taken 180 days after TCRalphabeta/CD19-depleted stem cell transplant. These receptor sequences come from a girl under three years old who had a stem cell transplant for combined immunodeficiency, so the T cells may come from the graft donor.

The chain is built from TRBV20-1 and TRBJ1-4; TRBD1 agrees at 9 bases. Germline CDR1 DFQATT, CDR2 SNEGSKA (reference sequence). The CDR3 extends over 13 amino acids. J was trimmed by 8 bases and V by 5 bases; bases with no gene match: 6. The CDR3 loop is CSAGQGRGEKLFF. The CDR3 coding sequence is TGCAGTGCTGGACAGGGGCGAGGAGAAAAACTGTTTTTT.

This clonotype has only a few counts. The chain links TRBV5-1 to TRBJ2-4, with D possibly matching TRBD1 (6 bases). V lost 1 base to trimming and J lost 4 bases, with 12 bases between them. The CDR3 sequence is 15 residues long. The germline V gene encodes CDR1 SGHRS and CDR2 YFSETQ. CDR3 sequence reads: CASSLIGGGKNIQYF. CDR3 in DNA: TGCGCCAGCAGCTTGATAGGGGGTGGAAAAAACATTCAGTACTTC.

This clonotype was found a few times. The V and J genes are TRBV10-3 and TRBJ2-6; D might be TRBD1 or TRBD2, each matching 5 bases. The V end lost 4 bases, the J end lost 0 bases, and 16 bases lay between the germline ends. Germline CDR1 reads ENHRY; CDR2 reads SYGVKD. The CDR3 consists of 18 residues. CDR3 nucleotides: TGTGCCATCAGTGCCCCACCGGGACCTTACTCTGGGGCCAACGTCCTGACTTTC. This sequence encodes CAISAPPGPYSGANVLTF.

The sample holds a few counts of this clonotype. CDR3 region: CSAPGTELAKNIQYF. DNA of the CDR3: TGCAGTGCCCCTGGGACAGAGCTAGCCAAAAACATTCAGTACTTC. The gene calls are TRBV20-1 and TRBJ2-4, with TRBD1 identical over 7 bases. This CDR3 contains 15 residues. J was trimmed by 0 bases and V by 6 bases; bases with no gene match: 8. In germline, CDR1 is DFQATT, CDR2 SNEGSKA (reference sequence).

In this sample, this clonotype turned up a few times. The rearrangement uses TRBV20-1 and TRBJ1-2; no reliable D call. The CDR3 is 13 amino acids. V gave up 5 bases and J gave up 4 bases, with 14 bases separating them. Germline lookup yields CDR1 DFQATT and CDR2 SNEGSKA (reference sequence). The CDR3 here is CSAWMGNGYGYTF. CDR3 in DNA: TGCAGTGCTTGGATGGGGAACGGCTATGGCTACACCTTC.

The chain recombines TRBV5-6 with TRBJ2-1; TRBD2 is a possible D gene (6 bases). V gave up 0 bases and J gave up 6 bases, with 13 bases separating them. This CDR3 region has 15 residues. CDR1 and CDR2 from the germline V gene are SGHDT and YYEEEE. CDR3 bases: TGTGCCAGCAGCTTGGGTCGGGAGCTGGTCAATGAGCAGTTCTTC. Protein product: CASSLGRELVNEQFF.